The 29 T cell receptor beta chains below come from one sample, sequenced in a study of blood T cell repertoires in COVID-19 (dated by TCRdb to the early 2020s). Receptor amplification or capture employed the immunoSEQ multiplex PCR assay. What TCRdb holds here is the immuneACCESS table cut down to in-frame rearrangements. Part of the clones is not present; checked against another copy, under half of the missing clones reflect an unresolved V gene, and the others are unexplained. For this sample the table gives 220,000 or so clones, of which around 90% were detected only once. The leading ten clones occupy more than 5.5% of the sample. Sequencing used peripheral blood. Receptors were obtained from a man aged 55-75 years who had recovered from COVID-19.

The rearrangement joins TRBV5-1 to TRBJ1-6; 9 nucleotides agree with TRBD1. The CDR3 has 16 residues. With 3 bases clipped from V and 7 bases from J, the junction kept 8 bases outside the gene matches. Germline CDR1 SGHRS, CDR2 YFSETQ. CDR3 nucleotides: TGCGCCAGCAGCTACTATGGACAGGGGACGAATTCACCCCTCCACTTT. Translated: CASSYYGQGTNSPLHF.

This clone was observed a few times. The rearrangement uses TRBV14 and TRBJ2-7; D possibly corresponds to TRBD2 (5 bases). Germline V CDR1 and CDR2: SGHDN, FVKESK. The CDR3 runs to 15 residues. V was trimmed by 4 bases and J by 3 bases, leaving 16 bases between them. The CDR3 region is CASSPRLERIYEQYF. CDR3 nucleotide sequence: TGTGCCAGCAGCCCCCGTTTGGAGCGGATCTACGAGCAGTACTTC.

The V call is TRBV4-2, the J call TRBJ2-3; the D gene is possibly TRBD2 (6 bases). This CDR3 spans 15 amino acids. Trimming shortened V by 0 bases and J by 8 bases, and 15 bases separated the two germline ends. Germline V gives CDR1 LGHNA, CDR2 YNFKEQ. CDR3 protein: CASSQDHSSGGTQYF. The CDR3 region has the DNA TGTGCCAGCAGCCAAGATCACTCCTCCGGGGGTACGCAGTATTTT.

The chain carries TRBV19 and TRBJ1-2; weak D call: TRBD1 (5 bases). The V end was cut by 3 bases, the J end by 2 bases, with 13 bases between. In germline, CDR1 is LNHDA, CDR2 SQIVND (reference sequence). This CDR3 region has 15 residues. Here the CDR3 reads CASSIMTANNYGYTF. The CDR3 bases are TGTGCCAGTAGTATTATGACAGCTAACAACTATGGCTACACCTTC.

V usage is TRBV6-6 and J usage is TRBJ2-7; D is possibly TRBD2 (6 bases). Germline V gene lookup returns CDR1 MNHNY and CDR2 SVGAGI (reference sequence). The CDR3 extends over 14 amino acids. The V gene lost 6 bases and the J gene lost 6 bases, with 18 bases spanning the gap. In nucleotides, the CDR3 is TGTGCCAGCAGCAAACTAGCAAACCCCTCCGAGCAGTACTTC. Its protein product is CASSKLANPSEQYF.

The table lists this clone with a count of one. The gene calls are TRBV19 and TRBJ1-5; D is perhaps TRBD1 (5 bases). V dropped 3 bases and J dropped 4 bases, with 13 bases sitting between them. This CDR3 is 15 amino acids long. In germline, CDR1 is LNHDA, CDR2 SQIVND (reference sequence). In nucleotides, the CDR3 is TGTGCCAGTAGTATCCAGGGTGTTGAGAATCAGCCCCAGCATTTT. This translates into CASSIQGVENQPQHF.

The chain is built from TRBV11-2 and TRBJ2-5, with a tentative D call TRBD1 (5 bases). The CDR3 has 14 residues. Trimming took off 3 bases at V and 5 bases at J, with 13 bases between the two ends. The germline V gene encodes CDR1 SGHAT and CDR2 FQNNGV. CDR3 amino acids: CASSLASHRETQYF. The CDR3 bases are TGTGCCAGCAGCTTGGCCTCCCACAGGGAGACCCAGTACTTC.

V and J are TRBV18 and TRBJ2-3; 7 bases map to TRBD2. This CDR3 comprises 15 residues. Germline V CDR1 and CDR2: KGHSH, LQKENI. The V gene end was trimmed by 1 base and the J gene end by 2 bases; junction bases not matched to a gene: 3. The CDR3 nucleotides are TGTGCCAGCTCACCACGGGAGGGCTTCACAGATACGCAGTATTTT. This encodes CASSPREGFTDTQYF.

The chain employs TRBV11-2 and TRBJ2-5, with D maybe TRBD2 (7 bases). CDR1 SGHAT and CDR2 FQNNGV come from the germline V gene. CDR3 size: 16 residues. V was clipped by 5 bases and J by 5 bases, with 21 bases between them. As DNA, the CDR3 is TGTGCCAGCAGCCCCAGTGCGGGGGCCAAAGAGGAGACCCAGTACTTC. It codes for CASSPSAGAKEETQYF. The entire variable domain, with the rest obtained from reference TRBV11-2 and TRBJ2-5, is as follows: EAGVAQSPRYKIIEKRQSVAFWCNPISGHATLYWYQQILGQGPKLLIQFQNNGVVDDSQLPKDRFSAERLKGVDSTLKIQPAKLEDSAVYLCASSPSAGAKEETQYFGPGTRLLVL.

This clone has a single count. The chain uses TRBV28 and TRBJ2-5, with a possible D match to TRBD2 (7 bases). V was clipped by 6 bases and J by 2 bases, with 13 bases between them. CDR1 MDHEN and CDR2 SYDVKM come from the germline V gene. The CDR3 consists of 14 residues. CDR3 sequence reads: CASSLGGPQETQYF. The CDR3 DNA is TGTGCCAGCAGCCTCGGGGGGCCGCAAGAGACCCAGTACTTC.

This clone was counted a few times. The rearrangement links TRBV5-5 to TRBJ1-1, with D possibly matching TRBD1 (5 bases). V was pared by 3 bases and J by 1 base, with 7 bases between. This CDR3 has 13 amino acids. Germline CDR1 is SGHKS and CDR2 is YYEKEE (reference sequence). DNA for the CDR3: TGTGCCAGCAGCTCGCAGGGGAACACTGAAGCTTTCTTT. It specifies CASSSQGNTEAFF.

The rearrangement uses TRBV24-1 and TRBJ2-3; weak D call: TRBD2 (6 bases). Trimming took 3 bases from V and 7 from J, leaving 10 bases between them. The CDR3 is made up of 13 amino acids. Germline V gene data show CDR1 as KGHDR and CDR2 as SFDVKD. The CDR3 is CATSDGDFYTQYF. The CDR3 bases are TGTGCCACCAGTGATGGGGACTTCTATACGCAGTATTTT.

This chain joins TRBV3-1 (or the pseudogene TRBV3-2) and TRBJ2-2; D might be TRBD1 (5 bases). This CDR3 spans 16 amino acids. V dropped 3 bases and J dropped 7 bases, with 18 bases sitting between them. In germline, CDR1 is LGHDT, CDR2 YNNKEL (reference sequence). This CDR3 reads CASSHQDRIKGGELFF. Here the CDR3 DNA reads TGTGCCAGCAGCCACCAAGACAGAATCAAGGGCGGGGAGCTGTTTTTT.

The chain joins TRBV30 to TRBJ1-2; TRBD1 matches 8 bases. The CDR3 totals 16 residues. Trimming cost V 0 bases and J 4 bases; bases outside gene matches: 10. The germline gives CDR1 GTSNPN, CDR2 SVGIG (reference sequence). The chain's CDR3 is CAWSVPRPGGGYGYTF. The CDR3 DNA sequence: TGTGCCTGGAGTGTCCCCCGCCCAGGGGGCGGCTATGGCTACACCTTC.

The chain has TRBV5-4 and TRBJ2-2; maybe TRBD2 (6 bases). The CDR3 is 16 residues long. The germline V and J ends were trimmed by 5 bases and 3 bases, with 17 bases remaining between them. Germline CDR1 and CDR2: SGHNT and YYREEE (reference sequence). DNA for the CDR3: TGTGCCAGCAGACGGGCCGGGAGCAAGGACACCGGGGAGCTGTTTTTT. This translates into CASRRAGSKDTGELFF.

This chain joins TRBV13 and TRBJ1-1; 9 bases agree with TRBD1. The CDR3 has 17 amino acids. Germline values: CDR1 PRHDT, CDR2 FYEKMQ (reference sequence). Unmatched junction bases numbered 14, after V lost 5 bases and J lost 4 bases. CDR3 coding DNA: TGTGCCAGCAGCCTCTCCGCACACAGGGGGCGATTCACTGAAGCTTTCTTT. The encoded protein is CASSLSAHRGRFTEAFF.

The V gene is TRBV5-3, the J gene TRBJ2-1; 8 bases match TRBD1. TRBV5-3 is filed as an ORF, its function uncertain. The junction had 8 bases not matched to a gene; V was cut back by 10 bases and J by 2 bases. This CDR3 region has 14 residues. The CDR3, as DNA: TGTGCCTGGCCCGGGACAGGTCCCTACAATGAGCAGTTCTTC. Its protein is CAWPGTGPYNEQFF.

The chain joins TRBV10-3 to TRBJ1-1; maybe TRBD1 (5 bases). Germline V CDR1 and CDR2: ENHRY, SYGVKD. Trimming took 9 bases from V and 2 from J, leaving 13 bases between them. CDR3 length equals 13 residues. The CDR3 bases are TGTGCCATGAAGCGGGGCTTTAACACTGAAGCTTTCTTT. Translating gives CAMKRGFNTEAFF.

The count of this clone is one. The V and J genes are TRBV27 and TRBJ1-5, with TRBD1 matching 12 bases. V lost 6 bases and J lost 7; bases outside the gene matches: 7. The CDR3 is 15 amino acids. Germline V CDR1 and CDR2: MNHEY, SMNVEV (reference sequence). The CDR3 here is CASRLGQGAWQPQHF. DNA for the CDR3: TGTGCCAGCAGACTGGGACAGGGGGCTTGGCAGCCCCAGCATTTT.

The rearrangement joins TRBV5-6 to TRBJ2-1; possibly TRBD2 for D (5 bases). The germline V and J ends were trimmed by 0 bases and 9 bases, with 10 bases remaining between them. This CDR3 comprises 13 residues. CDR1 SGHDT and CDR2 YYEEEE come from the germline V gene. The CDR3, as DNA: TGTGCCAGCAGCTTGGCGTCAGGAGGTGAGCAGTTCTTC. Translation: CASSLASGGEQFF. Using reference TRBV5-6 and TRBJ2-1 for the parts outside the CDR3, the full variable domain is DAGVTQSPTHLIKTRGQQVTLRCSPKSGHDTVSWYQQALGQGPQFIFQYYEEEERQRGNFPDRFSGHQFPNYSSELNVNALLLGDSALYLCASSLASGGEQFFGPGTRLTVL.

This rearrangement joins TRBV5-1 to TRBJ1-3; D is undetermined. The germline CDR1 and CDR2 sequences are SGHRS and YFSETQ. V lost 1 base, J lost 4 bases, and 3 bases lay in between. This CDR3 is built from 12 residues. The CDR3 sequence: CASSLLGNTIYF. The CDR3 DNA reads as TGCGCCAGCAGCTTGCTAGGAAACACCATATATTTT.

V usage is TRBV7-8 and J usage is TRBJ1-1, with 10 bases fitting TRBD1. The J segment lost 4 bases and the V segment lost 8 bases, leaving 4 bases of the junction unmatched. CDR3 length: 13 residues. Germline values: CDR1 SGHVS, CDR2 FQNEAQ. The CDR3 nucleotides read TGTGCCAGCTTCCGGGACAGGGGCACTGAAGCTTTCTTT. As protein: CASFRDRGTEAFF.

In nucleotides, the CDR3 is TGTGCCAGCAGCTTACGACAGGGTAATTCACCCCTCCACTTT. Its translation is CASSLRQGNSPLHF. V and J are TRBV7-3 and TRBJ1-6; 7 bases are a match to TRBD1. The CDR3 runs to 14 residues. The V and J ends lost 2 bases and 6 bases, in that order; junction bases with no gene match: 1. Germline CDR1 and CDR2: SGHTA and FQGTGA.

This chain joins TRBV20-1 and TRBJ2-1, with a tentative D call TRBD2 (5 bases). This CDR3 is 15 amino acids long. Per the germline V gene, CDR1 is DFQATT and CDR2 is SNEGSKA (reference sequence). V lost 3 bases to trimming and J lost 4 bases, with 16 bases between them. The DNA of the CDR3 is TGCAGTGCTAGTTCGGCAGGAGGAGAGTACAATGAGCAGTTCTTC. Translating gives CSASSAGGEYNEQFF.

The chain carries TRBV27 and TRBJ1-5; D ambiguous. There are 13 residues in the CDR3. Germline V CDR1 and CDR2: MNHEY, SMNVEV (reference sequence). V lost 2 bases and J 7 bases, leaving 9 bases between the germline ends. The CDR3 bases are TGTGCCAGCAGTTTAATTCCGGGACAGCCCCAGCATTTT. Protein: CASSLIPGQPQHF.

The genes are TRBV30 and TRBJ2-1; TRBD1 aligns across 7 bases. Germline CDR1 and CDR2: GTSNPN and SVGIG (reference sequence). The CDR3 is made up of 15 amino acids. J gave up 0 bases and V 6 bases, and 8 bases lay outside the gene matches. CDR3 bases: TGTGCCTGTTCCCAGGGGGTAACCTCCTACAATGAGCAGTTCTTC. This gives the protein CACSQGVTSYNEQFF.

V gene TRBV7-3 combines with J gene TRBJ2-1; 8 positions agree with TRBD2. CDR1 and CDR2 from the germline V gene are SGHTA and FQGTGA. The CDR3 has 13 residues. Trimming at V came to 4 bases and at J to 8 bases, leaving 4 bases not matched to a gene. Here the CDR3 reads CASSSGRDDEQFF. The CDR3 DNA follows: TGTGCCAGCAGCTCCGGGAGGGACGATGAGCAGTTCTTC.

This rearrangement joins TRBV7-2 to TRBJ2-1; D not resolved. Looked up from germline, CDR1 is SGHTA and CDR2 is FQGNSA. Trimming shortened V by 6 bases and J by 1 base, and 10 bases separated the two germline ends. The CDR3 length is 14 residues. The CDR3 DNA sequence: TGTGCCAGCAGTCTCCTGAGGTCCTACAATGAGCAGTTCTTC. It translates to CASSLLRSYNEQFF.

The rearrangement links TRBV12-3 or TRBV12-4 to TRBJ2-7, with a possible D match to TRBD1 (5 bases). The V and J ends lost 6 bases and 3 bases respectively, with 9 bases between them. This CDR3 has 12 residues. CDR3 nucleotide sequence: TGTGCCAGCAGAAAGGGGAACTACGAGCAGTACTTC. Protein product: CASRKGNYEQYF.